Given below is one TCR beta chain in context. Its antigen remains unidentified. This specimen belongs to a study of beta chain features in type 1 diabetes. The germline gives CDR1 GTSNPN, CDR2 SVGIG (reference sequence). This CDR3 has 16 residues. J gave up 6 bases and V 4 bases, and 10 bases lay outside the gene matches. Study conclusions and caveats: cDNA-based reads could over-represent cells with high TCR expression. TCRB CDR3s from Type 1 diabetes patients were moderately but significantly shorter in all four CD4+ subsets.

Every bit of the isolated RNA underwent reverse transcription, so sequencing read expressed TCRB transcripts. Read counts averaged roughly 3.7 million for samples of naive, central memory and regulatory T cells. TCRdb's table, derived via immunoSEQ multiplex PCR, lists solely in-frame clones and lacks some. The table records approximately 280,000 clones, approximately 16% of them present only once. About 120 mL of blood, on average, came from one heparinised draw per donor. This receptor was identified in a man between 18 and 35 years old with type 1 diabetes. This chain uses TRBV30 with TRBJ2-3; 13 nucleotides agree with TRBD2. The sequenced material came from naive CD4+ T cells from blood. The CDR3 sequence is CAWTPGLAGLFDTQYF. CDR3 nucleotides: TGTGCCTGGACCCCGGGACTAGCGGGATTGTTTGATACGCAGTATTTT.